This TCR beta chain is from a study of blood T cell repertoires in COVID-19. Across the whole study: Nucleic acid was either cDNA or gDNA, and it came from T cells, B-cell-depleted T cells, or PBMCs.

In the original analysis: By means of reference gene primer amplification, nucleated cell counts were estimated. The method was immunoSEQ multiplex PCR; TCRdb's version includes in-frame clones alone and lacks a portion of them. That table is the source of V, J and clone size, and D and trimming were worked out from the DNA. The table includes hundreds of thousands of clones, roughly nine tenths detected once. The sequence derives from a woman younger than 35 who had recovered from COVID-19. The sequenced material came from PBMCs or T cells enriched from blood (not recorded which).

In DNA form, the CDR3 reads TGTGCCAGCAGCTCAGCTTACAGGCGTTCTAGCACAGATACGCAGTATTTT. Translation gives CASSSAYRRSSTDTQYF. The V gene is TRBV27, the J gene TRBJ2-3; D perhaps matches TRBD1 (5 bases). Trimming took off 6 bases at V and 0 bases at J, with 19 bases between the two ends. The CDR3 consists of 17 residues. Germline CDR1 reads MNHEY; CDR2 reads SMNVEV (reference sequence).